This entry is about one T cell receptor beta chain. The antigen it binds to is not known. One base away there is no much larger clone; base qualities are not given. A MiSeq instrument was used for deep resolution sequencing, which targeted depths ranging from 1 in 1 million up to 1 in 200,000 T cells, with coverage averaging 10x for each clonotype. The immunoSEQ hsTCRB Kit was used to generate TCR beta libraries. For the original study's pipeline: Data were analyzed with ImmunoSEQ Data Assistant and ImmunoSEQ Analyzer, with V, D and J genes assigned per IMGT definitions. Clonality, which ranges from 0 to 1, was calculated by subtracting the normalized Shannon entropy of productive rearrangement frequencies from one. Public clonotype analysis was restricted to overrepresented clonotypes comprising at least 0.05% of each patient's repertoire. Thirteen repertoires from age-matched healthy donors, obtained from immuneACCESS, served as clonality controls. Imported from immuneACCESS, the table was reduced by TCRdb to in-frame sequences with V and J called. These copies leave out some clones; in studies compared against another copy, an unresolved V gene accounts for under half, and the cause of the remainder is not known. Clone size and the V and J calls come from that table; the DNA yielded D and trimming. Recorded for this sample are about 310,000 clones; around four fifths of them occurred a single time. The top ten hold approximately 7% of the sample.

This sample was included in a study of cytotoxic CD8 clonotypes in ibrutinib-treated CLL (dated by TCRdb to the early 2020s). Notes on the research overall: In this cohort, approximately 15 patients were treatment-naive and approximately 10 were relapsed/refractory, while fewer than 18 had unmutated IGHV. An average of around 250,000 productive templates and tens of thousands of productive rearrangements was obtained per sample. Response samples were obtained after a median of 12 months of treatment, with a range of roughly 6 to 40 months. Responses were partial in about 25 patients and complete in 2; after median approximately 66 months follow-up, around 15 stayed in remission and about twelve progressed. Longitudinal samples were available for about 30% of the roughly 86 trial participants. Cryopreserved peripheral blood mononuclear cells were collected before treatment, at response, and at either disease progression or sustained remission. The investigation overall reported the following: Clonality increased at ibrutinib response, stayed stable in sustained remission, and fell back toward baseline at progression. Public clonotypes were rare and either contracted or stayed stable during treatment, and the rise in clonality at ibrutinib response reflected the expansion of private clonotypes. Baseline clonality was found to be higher than that of age-matched healthy donors and was strongly correlated with circulating CD8+ T-cell counts. Sampling times were not matched between sustained-remission and progressing patients, and lymph node repertoires were not studied.

For this chain, trimming is 2 bases at the V end and 2 bases at the J end, and the number of junction bases without a gene match is 13. The CDR3 contains 18 residues, cysteine and phenylalanine counted. Of the read, only the CDR3 DNA is kept; its 54 bases are in frame from base 1. CDR1 is given as LGHNA and CDR2 as YNFKEQ, both from the germline V gene. For TCR beta library preparation, approximately 2.2 micrograms of genomic DNA were isolated from cryopreserved PBMCs. Longitudinal blood samples from CLL patients on ibrutinib monotherapy were analyzed using high-throughput TCR beta sequencing. Patients were enrolled in a phase 2 open-label single-center ibrutinib monotherapy trial.

The sequencing here drew on PBMCs, taken before ibrutinib treatment. This receptor was obtained from a human donor with chronic lymphocytic leukemia. The sequence is built from TRBV4-2 and TRBJ2-7, with 9 bases in between that match TRBD1. The CDR3 protein: CASSQRGQGFIIPYEQYF. The sequenced DNA is TGTGCCAGCAGCCAACGAGGACAGGGGTTTATCATTCCCTACGAGCAGTACTTC.